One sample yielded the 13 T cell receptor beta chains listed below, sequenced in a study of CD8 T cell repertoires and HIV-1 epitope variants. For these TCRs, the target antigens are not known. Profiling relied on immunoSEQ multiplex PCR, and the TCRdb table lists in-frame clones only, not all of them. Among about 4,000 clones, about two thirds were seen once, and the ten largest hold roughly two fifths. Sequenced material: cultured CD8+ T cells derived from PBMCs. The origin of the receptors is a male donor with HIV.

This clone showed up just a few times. This CDR3 reads CASSTDGSYEQYF. In nucleotides, the CDR3 is TGTGCCAGTAGTACGGACGGCTCCTACGAGCAGTACTTC. This chain uses TRBV19 with TRBJ2-7; D unclear. Trimming took off 4 bases at V and 0 bases at J, with 7 bases between the two ends. Germline V CDR1 and CDR2: LNHDA, SQIVND (reference sequence). The CDR3 is made up of 13 amino acids.

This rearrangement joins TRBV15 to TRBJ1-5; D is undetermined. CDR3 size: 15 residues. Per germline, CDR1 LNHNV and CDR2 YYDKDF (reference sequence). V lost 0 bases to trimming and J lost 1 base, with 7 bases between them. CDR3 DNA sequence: TGTGCCACCAGCAGAGATGCGGGAAGCAATCAGCCCCAGCATTTT. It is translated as CATSRDAGSNQPQHF. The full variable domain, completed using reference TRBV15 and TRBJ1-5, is DAMVIQNPRYQVTQFGKPVTLSCSQTLNHNVMYWYQQKSSQAPKLLFHYYDKDFNNEADTPDNFQSRRPNTSFCFLDIRSPGLGDTAMYLCATSRDAGSNQPQHFGDGTRLSIL.

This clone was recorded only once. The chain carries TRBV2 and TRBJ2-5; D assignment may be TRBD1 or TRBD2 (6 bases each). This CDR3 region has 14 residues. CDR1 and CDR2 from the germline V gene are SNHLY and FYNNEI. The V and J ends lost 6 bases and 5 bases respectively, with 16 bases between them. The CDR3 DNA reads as TGTGCCAGCAGGGGCTTCACAGGGAGGGAGACCCAGTACTTC. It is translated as CASRGFTGRETQYF. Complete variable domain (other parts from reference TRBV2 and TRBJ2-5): EPEVTQTPSHQVTQMGQEVILRCVPISNHLYFYWYRQILGQKVEFLVSFYNNEISEKSEIFDDQFSVERPDGSNFTLKIRSTKLEDSAMYFCASRGFTGRETQYFGPGTRLLVL.

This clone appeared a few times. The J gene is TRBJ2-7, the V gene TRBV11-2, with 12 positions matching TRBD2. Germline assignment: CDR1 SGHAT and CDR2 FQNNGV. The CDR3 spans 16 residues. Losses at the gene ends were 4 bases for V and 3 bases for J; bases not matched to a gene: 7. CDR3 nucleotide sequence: TGTGCCAGCAGCTCAAGACTAGCGGGAGACGGCTACGAGCAGTACTTC. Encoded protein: CASSSRLAGDGYEQYF.

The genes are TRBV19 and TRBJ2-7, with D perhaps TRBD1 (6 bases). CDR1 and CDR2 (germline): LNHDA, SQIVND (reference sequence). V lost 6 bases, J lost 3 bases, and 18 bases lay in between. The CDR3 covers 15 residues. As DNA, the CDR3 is TGTGCCAGTAGCGTGACAGGTCACGGAGGCTACGAGCAGTACTTC. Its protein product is CASSVTGHGGYEQYF.

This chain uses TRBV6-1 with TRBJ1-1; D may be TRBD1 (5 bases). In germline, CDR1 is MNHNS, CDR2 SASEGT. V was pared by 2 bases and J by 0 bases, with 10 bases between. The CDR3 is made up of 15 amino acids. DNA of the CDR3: TGTGCCAGCAGTGAAATGGGACTCTTGAACACTGAAGCTTTCTTT. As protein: CASSEMGLLNTEAFF.

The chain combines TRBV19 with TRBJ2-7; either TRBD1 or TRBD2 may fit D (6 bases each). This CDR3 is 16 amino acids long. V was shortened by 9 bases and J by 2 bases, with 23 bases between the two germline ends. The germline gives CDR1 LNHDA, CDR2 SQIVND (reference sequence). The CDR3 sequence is CASPWGEHRDPYEQYF. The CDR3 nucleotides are TGTGCCAGCCCCTGGGGGGAACACAGGGATCCCTACGAGCAGTACTTC.

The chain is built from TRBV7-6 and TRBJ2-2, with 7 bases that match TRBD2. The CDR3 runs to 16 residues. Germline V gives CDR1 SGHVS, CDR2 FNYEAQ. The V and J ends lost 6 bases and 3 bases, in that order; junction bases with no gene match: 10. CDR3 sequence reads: CASSRLAGEDTGELFF. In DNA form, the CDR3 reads TGTGCCAGCAGTAGGTTGGCGGGAGAAGACACCGGGGAGCTGTTTTTT.

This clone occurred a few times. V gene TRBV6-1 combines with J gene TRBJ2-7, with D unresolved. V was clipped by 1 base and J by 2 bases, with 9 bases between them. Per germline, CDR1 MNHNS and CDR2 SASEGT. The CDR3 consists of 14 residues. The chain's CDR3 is CASSEGAGPYEQYF. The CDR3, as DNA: TGTGCCAGCAGTGAAGGAGCAGGTCCCTACGAGCAGTACTTC.

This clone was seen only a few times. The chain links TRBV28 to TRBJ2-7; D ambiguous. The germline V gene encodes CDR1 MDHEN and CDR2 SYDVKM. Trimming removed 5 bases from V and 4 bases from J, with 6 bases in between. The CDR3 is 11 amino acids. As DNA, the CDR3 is TGTGCCAGCAGTCACTTGTACGAGCAGTACTTC. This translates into CASSHLYEQYF.

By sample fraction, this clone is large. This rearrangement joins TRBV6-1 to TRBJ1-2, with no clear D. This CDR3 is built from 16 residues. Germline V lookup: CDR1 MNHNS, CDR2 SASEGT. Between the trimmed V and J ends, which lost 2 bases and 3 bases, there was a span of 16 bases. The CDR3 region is CASSELPQDLDYGYTF. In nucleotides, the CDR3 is TGTGCCAGCAGTGAACTTCCACAAGACCTAGACTATGGCTACACCTTC.

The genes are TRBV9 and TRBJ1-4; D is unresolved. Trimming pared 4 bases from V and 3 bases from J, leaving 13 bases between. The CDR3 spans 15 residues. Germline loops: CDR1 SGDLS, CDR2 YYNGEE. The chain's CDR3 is CASSSRDRANEKLFF. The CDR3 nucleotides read TGTGCCAGCAGCTCCCGGGATAGGGCTAATGAAAAACTGTTTTTT.

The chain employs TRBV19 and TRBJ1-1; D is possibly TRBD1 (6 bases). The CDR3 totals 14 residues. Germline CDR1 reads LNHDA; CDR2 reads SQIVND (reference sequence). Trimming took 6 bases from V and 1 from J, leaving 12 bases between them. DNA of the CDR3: TGTGCCAGTAGCCTACAGACAGGGAACACTGAAGCTTTCTTT. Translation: CASSLQTGNTEAFF.